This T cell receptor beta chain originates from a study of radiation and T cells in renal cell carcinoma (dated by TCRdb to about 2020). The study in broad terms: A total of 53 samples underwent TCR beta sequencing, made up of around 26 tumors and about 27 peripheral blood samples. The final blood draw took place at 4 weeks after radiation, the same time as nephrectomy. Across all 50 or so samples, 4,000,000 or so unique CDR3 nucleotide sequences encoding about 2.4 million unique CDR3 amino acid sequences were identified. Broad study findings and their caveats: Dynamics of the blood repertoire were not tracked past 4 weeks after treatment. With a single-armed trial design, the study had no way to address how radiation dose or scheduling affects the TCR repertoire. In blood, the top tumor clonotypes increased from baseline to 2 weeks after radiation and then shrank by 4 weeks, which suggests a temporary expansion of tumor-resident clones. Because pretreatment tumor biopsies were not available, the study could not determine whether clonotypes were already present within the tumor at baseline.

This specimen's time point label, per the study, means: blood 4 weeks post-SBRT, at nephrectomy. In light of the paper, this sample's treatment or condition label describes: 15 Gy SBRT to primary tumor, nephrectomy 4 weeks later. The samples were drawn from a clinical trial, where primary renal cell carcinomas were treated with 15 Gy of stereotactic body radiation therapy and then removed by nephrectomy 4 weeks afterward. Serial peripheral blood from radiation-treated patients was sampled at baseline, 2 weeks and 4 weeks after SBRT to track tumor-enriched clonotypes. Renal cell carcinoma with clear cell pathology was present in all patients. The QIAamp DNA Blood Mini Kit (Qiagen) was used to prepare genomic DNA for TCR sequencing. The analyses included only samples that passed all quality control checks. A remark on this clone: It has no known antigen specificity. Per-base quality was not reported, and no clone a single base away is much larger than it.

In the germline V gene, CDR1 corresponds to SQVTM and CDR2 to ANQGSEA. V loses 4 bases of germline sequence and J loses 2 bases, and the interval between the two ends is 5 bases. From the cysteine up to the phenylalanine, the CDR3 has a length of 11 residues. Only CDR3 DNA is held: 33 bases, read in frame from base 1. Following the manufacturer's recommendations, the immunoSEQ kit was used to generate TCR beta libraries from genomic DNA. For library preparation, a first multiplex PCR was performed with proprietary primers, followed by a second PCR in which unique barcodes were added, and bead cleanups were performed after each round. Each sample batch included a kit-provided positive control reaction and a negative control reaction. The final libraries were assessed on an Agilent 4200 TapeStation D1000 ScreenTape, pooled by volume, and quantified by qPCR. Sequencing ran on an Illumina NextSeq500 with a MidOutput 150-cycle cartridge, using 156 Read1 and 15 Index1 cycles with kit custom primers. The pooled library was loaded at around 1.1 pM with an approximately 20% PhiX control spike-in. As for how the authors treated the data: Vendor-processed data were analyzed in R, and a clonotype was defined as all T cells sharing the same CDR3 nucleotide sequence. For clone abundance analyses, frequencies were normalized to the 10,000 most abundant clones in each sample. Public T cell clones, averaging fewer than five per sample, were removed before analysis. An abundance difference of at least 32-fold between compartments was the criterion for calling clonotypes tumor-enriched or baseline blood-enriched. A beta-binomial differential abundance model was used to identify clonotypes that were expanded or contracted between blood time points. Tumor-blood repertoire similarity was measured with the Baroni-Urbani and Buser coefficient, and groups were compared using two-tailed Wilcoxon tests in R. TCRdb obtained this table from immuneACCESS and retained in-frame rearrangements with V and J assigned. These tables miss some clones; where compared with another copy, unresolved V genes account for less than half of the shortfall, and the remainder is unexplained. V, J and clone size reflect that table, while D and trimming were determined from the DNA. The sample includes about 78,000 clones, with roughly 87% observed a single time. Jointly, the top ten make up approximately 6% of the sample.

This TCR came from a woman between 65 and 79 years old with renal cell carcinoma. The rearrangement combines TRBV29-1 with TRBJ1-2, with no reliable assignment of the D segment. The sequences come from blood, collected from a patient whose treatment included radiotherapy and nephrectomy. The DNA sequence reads TGCAGCGTTGGGGCAAACTATGGCTACACCTTC. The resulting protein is CSVGANYGYTF.